Given below is one TCR beta chain in context. What it recognizes is unknown. The germline gives CDR1 LNHDA, CDR2 SQIVND (reference sequence). CDR3 size: 12 residues. The junction had 0 bases not matched to a gene; V was cut back by 4 bases and J by 6 bases. These data come from a study of cytomegalovirus exposure and HLA in healthy donors. For the study at large: The study's early data release held tens of millions of unique TCRs from HLA-typed donors.

PCR used 60 Vbeta primers and 13 Jbeta primers. Generated by immunoSEQ multiplex PCR, the TCRdb table keeps only in-frame clones and is missing some. The sample lists under 150,000 clones; just under 80% were seen once. Whole-study results and caveats: Analyses of presence/absence relied on an assumption of roughly uniform sequencing depth across donors. Reportedly, HLA-A and HLA-B alleles of most subjects were accurately predicted from TCR beta.

Though probably carrying unrecorded immune exposures, donors were nominally healthy at sampling. The receptor comes from a man in his thirties or forties in good health and CMV-seronegative. V gene TRBV19 combines with J gene TRBJ2-1; TRBD1 matches at 7 bases. Sample: PBMCs. CDR3 nucleotides: TGTGCCAGTAGTACAGGGGGCAATGAGCAGTTCTTC. Translation: CASSTGGNEQFF.